This entry lists 8 T cell receptor beta chains sequenced from one sample in a study of cytomegalovirus exposure and HLA in healthy donors. PCR employed 60 Vbeta and 13 Jbeta primers. Generated by immunoSEQ multiplex PCR, the TCRdb table keeps only in-frame clones and is missing some. The sample includes roughly 180,000 clones, less than 85% of them seen just once. The material sequenced was PBMCs. These receptors all stem from a man aged 18 to 30 in good health and CMV-seronegative.

CDR3 nucleotide sequence: TGTGCCAGCAGCTTAGTGGTGCTCCAGGAGCAGTACTTC. It codes for CASSLVVLQEQYF. The chain uses TRBV7-9 and TRBJ2-7; no reliable D call. V was cut by 1 base and J by 7 bases, with 11 bases left in between. Germline CDR1 is SEHNR and CDR2 is FQNEAQ (reference sequence). The CDR3 length is 13 residues.

The chain has TRBV28 and TRBJ2-7; tentatively, D is TRBD2 (7 bases). This CDR3 has 13 residues. Germline V gene data show CDR1 as MDHEN and CDR2 as SYDVKM. Trimming removed 4 bases at V and 6 bases at J, with 13 bases between. The chain's CDR3 is CASSSVGGREQYF. The CDR3 DNA is TGTGCCAGCAGTTCCGTGGGGGGGCGCGAGCAGTACTTC.

The rearrangement uses TRBV18 and TRBJ1-6, with D possibly being TRBD1 (5 bases). V was clipped by 1 base and J by 3 bases, with 10 bases between them. Germline V lookup: CDR1 KGHSH, CDR2 LQKENI. The CDR3 consists of 16 residues. The CDR3 is CASSPLQGGYNSPLHF. DNA of the CDR3: TGTGCCAGCTCACCACTTCAGGGAGGCTATAATTCACCCCTCCACTTT.

This rearrangement joins TRBV6-1 to TRBJ2-5, with TRBD2 as a possible D gene (5 bases). Trimming took off 2 bases at V and 5 bases at J, with 15 bases between the two ends. The germline gives CDR1 MNHNS, CDR2 SASEGT. CDR3 size: 15 residues. The CDR3 coding sequence is TGTGCCAGCAGTGAACGGGGTCGGGCCCCGGAGACCCAGTACTTC. The encoded protein is CASSERGRAPETQYF.

V and J are TRBV6-1 and TRBJ2-7, with TRBD2 matching 8 bases. V was clipped by 4 bases and J by 6 bases; unmatched bases: 23. Germline V gene lookup returns CDR1 MNHNS and CDR2 SASEGT. This CDR3 is built from 19 residues. CDR3 loop: CASSAPREGTGTLRGEQYF. CDR3 in DNA: TGTGCCAGCAGTGCGCCTCGGGAGGGGACCGGGACCCTTCGGGGCGAGCAGTACTTC.

The chain recombines TRBV25-1 with TRBJ2-5; D might be TRBD2 (5 bases). Trimming removed 3 bases at V and 0 bases at J, with 14 bases between. The CDR3 consists of 16 residues. Germline V gene lookup returns CDR1 MGHDK and CDR2 SYGVNS. The DNA for the CDR3 is TGTGCCAGCAGTGACCCGGGGATGGGGTACCAAGAGACCCAGTACTTC. Its translation is CASSDPGMGYQETQYF.

The chain is built from TRBV29-1 and TRBJ2-3; 7 nucleotides match TRBD2. Germline V gene sequence: CDR1 SQVTM, CDR2 ANQGSEA. The CDR3 has 14 residues. Trimming at V came to 4 bases and at J to 2 bases, leaving 6 bases not matched to a gene. CDR3 bases: TGCAGCGTTGGCCTAGCGGAACACACAGATACGCAGTATTTT. Protein product: CSVGLAEHTDTQYF.

The gene calls are TRBV19 and TRBJ1-1; D remains ambiguous. Trimming cost V 8 bases and J 1 base, with 5 bases left between them. This CDR3 region has 11 residues. CDR1 is LNHDA and CDR2 is SQIVND in the germline V gene (reference sequence). CDR3 residues: CASFQNTEAFF. For the CDR3, the DNA is TGTGCCAGTTTTCAGAACACTGAAGCTTTCTTT.